A single sample gave rise to the 20 T cell receptor beta chains below, sequenced in a study of blood T cell repertoires in COVID-19. Repertoires were generated with immunoSEQ multiplex PCR, while TCRdb's copy carries only in-frame clones and drops some. The profile covers 350,000 to 450,000 clones, with 85% appearing a single time and 3% to 4% taken by the ten largest. Material: peripheral blood. Receptor source: a woman aged 18-35 years with acute or convalescent COVID-19.

DNA of the CDR3: TGTGCCAGCAGCCCCCAGCAGGGTTTTAGCTATAATTCACCCCTCCACTTT. Translated: CASSPQQGFSYNSPLHF. The V call is TRBV11-2, the J call TRBJ1-6; the D gene is possibly TRBD1 (5 bases). CDR1 SGHAT and CDR2 FQNNGV come from the germline V gene. Trimming took 5 bases from V and 3 from J, leaving 17 bases between them. The CDR3 runs 17 residues.

This clone has a handful of counts. The chain is built from TRBV27 and TRBJ2-7; D is unclear. The germline CDR1 and CDR2 sequences are MNHEY and SMNVEV (reference sequence). V was trimmed by 0 bases and J by 2 bases, leaving 17 bases between them. The CDR3 is 17 residues long. CDR3: CASSLSLAALPTYEQYF. The CDR3 nucleotides are TGTGCCAGCAGTTTATCCCTCGCGGCCCTCCCAACCTACGAGCAGTACTTC.

The chain employs TRBV7-2 and TRBJ1-1, with D perhaps TRBD1 (5 bases). Germline CDR1 SGHTA, CDR2 FQGNSA. CDR3 size: 14 residues. The ends were cut back, 6 bases at V and 4 bases at J, with 15 bases in the middle. The CDR3, as DNA: TGTGCCAGCAGGAAAGATGACAGAGTCACTGAAGCTTTCTTT. Translating gives CASRKDDRVTEAFF.

The chain links TRBV18 to TRBJ1-4, with 9 bases aligning to TRBD1. This CDR3 has 14 amino acids. Trimming removed 6 bases from V and 8 bases from J; junction bases left unmatched: 7. Germline V gene sequence: CDR1 KGHSH, CDR2 LQKENI. In DNA, the CDR3 is TGTGCCAGCTCTCTCGACAGGGGGAACGAAAAACTGTTTTTT. Translation gives CASSLDRGNEKLFF.

The J gene is TRBJ2-3, the V gene TRBV6-2 or TRBV6-3, with a possible D match to TRBD2 (6 bases). Germline CDR1 reads MNHEY; CDR2 reads SVGEGT. The CDR3 is made up of 18 amino acids. Trimming removed 6 bases at V and 2 bases at J, with 24 bases between. The CDR3 coding sequence is TGTGCCAGCAGCCCTATCCCTCGGGGCGCGGGGTTCACAGATACGCAGTATTTT. It codes for CASSPIPRGAGFTDTQYF.

The sample holds a few counts of this clone. The V call is TRBV5-4, the J call TRBJ2-1; 8 nucleotides align to TRBD1. The CDR3 is made up of 15 amino acids. Germline CDR1 is SGHNT and CDR2 is YYREEE (reference sequence). The V and J ends lost 4 bases and 0 bases, in that order; junction bases with no gene match: 3. As DNA, the CDR3 is TGTGCCAGCAGCCGACAGGGGAGCTCCTACAATGAGCAGTTCTTC. Translating it yields CASSRQGSSYNEQFF.

This chain joins TRBV9 and TRBJ1-1; TRBD1 matches 8 bases. V lost 3 bases and J lost 1; bases outside the gene matches: 5. CDR1 is SGDLS and CDR2 is YYNGEE in the germline V gene. The CDR3 covers 15 residues. This CDR3 is CASSAPGTGNTEAFF. CDR3 DNA: TGTGCCAGCAGCGCCCCCGGGACAGGGAACACTGAAGCTTTCTTT.

The chain uses TRBV27 and TRBJ1-5; maybe TRBD1 (6 bases). V dropped 3 bases and J dropped 7 bases, with 16 bases sitting between them. This CDR3 contains 15 residues. The germline V gene has CDR1 MNHEY and CDR2 SMNVEV (reference sequence). In DNA form, the CDR3 reads TGTGCCAGCAGTTTCACAGGGTTGGCAGGCCAGCCCCAGCATTTT. This translates into CASSFTGLAGQPQHF.

The chain joins TRBV11-2 to TRBJ2-7; 11 nucleotides line up with TRBD1. This CDR3 is built from 14 residues. Germline V gene lookup returns CDR1 SGHAT and CDR2 FQNNGV. V was pared by 9 bases and J by 7 bases, with 11 bases of the junction left unmatched. Here the CDR3 reads CASVTGQGAEEQYF. The CDR3 DNA sequence: TGTGCCAGTGTTACTGGACAGGGGGCTGAGGAGCAGTACTTC. The variable domain in full, completed from reference TRBV11-2 and TRBJ2-7, reads EAGVAQSPRYKIIEKRQSVAFWCNPISGHATLYWYQQILGQGPKLLIQFQNNGVVDDSQLPKDRFSAERLKGVDSTLKIQPAKLEDSAVYLCASVTGQGAEEQYFGPGTRLTVT.

This rearrangement joins TRBV9 to TRBJ1-5, with a weak D call TRBD1 (5 bases). Per the germline V gene, CDR1 is SGDLS and CDR2 is YYNGEE. The CDR3 is made up of 13 amino acids. The V end was cut by 2 bases, the J end by 7 bases, with 10 bases between. CDR3 sequence reads: CASSVGGGQPQHF. The CDR3 coding sequence is TGTGCCAGCAGCGTCGGGGGGGGACAGCCCCAGCATTTT. The full variable domain, its missing parts supplied by reference TRBV9 and TRBJ1-5, is DSGVTQTPKHLITATGQRVTLRCSPRSGDLSVYWYQQSLDQGLQFLIQYYNGEERAKGNILERFSAQQFPDLHSELNLSSLELGDSALYFCASSVGGGQPQHFGDGTRLSIL.

V and J are TRBV7-2 and TRBJ1-6; no definite D call. This CDR3 is built from 12 residues. V was pared by 6 bases and J by 9 bases, with 9 bases between. Germline lookup yields CDR1 SGHTA and CDR2 FQGNSA. CDR3 DNA sequence: TGTGCCAGCAGTTGGGCTGGTTCACCCCTCCACTTT. It encodes CASSWAGSPLHF.

A single count supports this clone. The chain recombines TRBV2 with TRBJ2-1; maybe TRBD2 (5 bases). Germline V gives CDR1 SNHLY, CDR2 FYNNEI. This CDR3 is built from 15 residues. V lost 3 bases and J 7 bases, leaving 16 bases between the germline ends. DNA for the CDR3: TGTGCCAGCAGTGATTATGGTGCCGCGGGTAATGAGCAGTTCTTC. Translated: CASSDYGAAGNEQFF.

CDR3 residues: CATSDTGTGGDTYYGYTF. The CDR3 DNA reads TGTGCCACCAGTGATACCGGGACAGGGGGCGACACCTACTATGGCTACACCTTC. This chain joins TRBV24-1 and TRBJ1-2, with 12 bases that match TRBD1. V was pared by 3 bases and J by 3 bases, with 10 bases of the junction left unmatched. This CDR3 contains 18 residues. Germline CDR1 is KGHDR and CDR2 is SFDVKD.

The count of this clone is one. This rearrangement joins TRBV6-5 to TRBJ1-2; TRBD1 aligns across 10 bases. Germline V gives CDR1 MNHEY, CDR2 SVGAGI. Germline trimming cut 3 bases from V and 4 bases from J; bases unmatched to any gene: 8. The CDR3 has 16 amino acids. In DNA form, the CDR3 reads TGTGCCAGCAGTTATGTCGCTGGACAGGGGGGCTATGGCTACACCTTC. It specifies CASSYVAGQGGYGYTF.

This chain uses TRBV5-1 with TRBJ1-4; D uncertain. The CDR3 sequence is 15 residues long. Germline assignment: CDR1 SGHRS and CDR2 YFSETQ. V lost 0 bases, J lost 7 bases, and 13 bases lay in between. The CDR3 loop reads CASSLESSGREKLFF. In nucleotides, the CDR3 is TGCGCCAGCAGCTTGGAGTCGTCAGGTCGTGAAAAACTGTTTTTT.

The CDR3 protein is CAIGSRDRGNTIYF. CDR3 bases: TGTGCCATCGGTAGCAGGGATAGGGGAAACACCATATATTTT. The J gene is TRBJ1-3, the V gene TRBV10-3; TRBD1 might be the D (5 bases). V dropped 8 bases and J dropped 4 bases, with 15 bases sitting between them. CDR1 is ENHRY, CDR2 SYGVKD, per germline. This CDR3 spans 14 amino acids.

This rearrangement joins TRBV6-5 to TRBJ1-4; no definite D call. Germline-derived CDR1 and CDR2 are MNHEY and SVGAGI. This CDR3 is 15 amino acids long. Trimming stripped 4 bases from V and 4 bases from J, with 13 bases between. The CDR3 region is CASSFKPPLNEKLFF. The CDR3 DNA is TGTGCCAGCAGTTTCAAGCCTCCACTTAATGAAAAACTGTTTTTT.

V and J are TRBV28 and TRBJ2-3, with D possibly being TRBD1 (6 bases). The germline CDR1 and CDR2 sequences are MDHEN and SYDVKM. V lost 5 bases and J 4 bases, leaving 13 bases between the germline ends. The CDR3 totals 14 residues. CDR3 in amino acids: CASSHPGAADTQYF. The DNA of the CDR3 is TGTGCCAGCAGTCATCCAGGGGCCGCAGATACGCAGTATTTT.

This sequence joins TRBV28 and TRBJ1-2; TRBD1 matches at 9 bases. V was pared by 6 bases and J by 0 bases, with 5 bases of the junction left unmatched. There are 15 residues in the CDR3. Per germline, CDR1 MDHEN and CDR2 SYDVKM. The CDR3 nucleotides are TGTGCCAGCAGGGGACAGGGTCAAGCTAACTATGGCTACACCTTC. This sequence encodes CASRGQGQANYGYTF.

There are a few counts of this clone. CDR3 nucleotides: TGTGCCAGTAGTATAGGCGGGCACCCCGTTAATAGCAATCAGCCCCAGCATTTT. Translating it yields CASSIGGHPVNSNQPQHF. The V call is TRBV19, the J call TRBJ1-5; D is uncertain. The CDR3 has 18 residues. The germline V and J ends were trimmed by 1 base and 0 bases, with 16 bases remaining between them. CDR1 is LNHDA and CDR2 is SQIVND in the germline V gene (reference sequence).